What follows are 10 T cell receptor beta chains derived from one specimen sequenced in a study of CD8+ T cells in alopecia areata. In each case, RNA was isolated and then reverse transcribed into cDNA as the sequencing template. Only in-frame clones appear in the TCRdb table, and some are missing; sequencing was by immunoSEQ multiplex PCR. This repertoire shows 140,000 to 150,000 clones, about three fifths found once; its top ten account for around 6.6%. Sequences were derived from CD4+ T cells sorted from blood, sampled at week 0. These receptors all stem from a human donor with alopecia areata.

In its sample, this clone was seen once. V and J are TRBV29-1 and TRBJ2-5, with D maybe TRBD1 (6 bases). Gene TRBJ2-7 matches the end of the DNA better, so the J call may be wrong. Germline CDR1 SQVTM, CDR2 ANQGSEA. The CDR3 consists of 15 residues. The CDR3 spells CSVGEQGLRAYEQYF. As DNA, the CDR3 is TGCAGCGTTGGGGAACAGGGATTAAGGGCCTACGAGCAGTACTTC.

The rearrangement links TRBV30 to TRBJ2-1; weak D call: TRBD2 (5 bases). CDR1 and CDR2 from the germline V gene are GTSNPN and SVGIG (reference sequence). This CDR3 spans 12 amino acids. The V end was cut by 1 base, the J end by 15 bases, with 16 bases between. CDR3 residues: CAWSAQTSVMFF. CDR3 nucleotide sequence: TGTGCCTGGAGTGCCCAAACTAGTGTTATGTTCTTC.

The sample holds one count of this clone. A read error is possible here, since a much larger clone lies one base away. CDR3 protein: CASSFGQGNTEAFF. The DNA for the CDR3 is TGTGCCAGCAGCTTCGGACAGGGGAACACTGAAGCTTTCTTT. The chain employs TRBV7-9 and TRBJ1-1, with TRBD1 identical over 8 bases. The CDR3 contains 14 residues. The J segment lost 1 base and the V segment lost 3 bases, leaving 1 base of the junction unmatched. Germline CDR1 SEHNR, CDR2 FQNEAQ (reference sequence). The variable domain in full, completed from reference TRBV7-9 and TRBJ1-1, reads DTGVSQNPRHKITKRGQNVTFRCDPISEHNRLYWYRQTLGQGPEFLTYFQNEAQLEKSRLLSDRFSAERPKGSFSTLEIQRTEQGDSAMYLCASSFGQGNTEAFFGQGTRLTVV.

This clone was recorded a few times. The gene calls are TRBV29-1 and TRBJ1-1; 8 nucleotides line up with TRBD1. Germline lookup yields CDR1 SQVTM and CDR2 ANQGSEA. The trim removed 5 bases at V and 5 bases at J, leaving 7 bases unmatched. There are 13 residues in the CDR3. The CDR3 bases are TGCAGCGTTTCTACAGGGGGTGGGACTGAAGCTTTCTTT. It encodes CSVSTGGGTEAFF.

As for this clone: The sample has other DNA sequences that encode this CDR3 too. This rearrangement joins TRBV14 to TRBJ1-6; no clear D gene. The CDR3 sequence is 13 residues long. Trimming cost V 4 bases and J 6 bases, with 7 bases left between them. Per the germline V gene, CDR1 is SGHDN and CDR2 is FVKESK. The CDR3 DNA follows: TGTGCCAGCAGCCCACGGACTAATTCACCCCTCCACTTT. This codes for CASSPRTNSPLHF.

This clone was found a few times. This chain links TRBV10-3 with TRBJ1-2, with 7 positions matching TRBD1. J lost 4 bases, V lost 3 bases, and 11 bases had no gene match. The CDR3 runs 16 residues. The V gene's germline CDR1 is ENHRY and CDR2 SYGVKD. CDR3: CAISDGTGVGLYGYTF. CDR3 in DNA: TGTGCCATCAGTGACGGCACAGGGGTCGGGCTCTATGGCTACACCTTC.

The gene calls are TRBV11-3 and TRBJ2-7, with 12 bases identical to TRBD1. This CDR3 spans 17 amino acids. With 7 bases clipped from V and 6 bases from J, the junction kept 16 bases outside the gene matches. In germline, CDR1 is SGHNT, CDR2 YENEEA. CDR3 nucleotides: TGTGCCAGCACCCCGGGGAAGGGACAGGGGGCTCCGGGCGAGCAGTACTTC. It is translated as CASTPGKGQGAPGEQYF.

V usage is TRBV25-1 and J usage is TRBJ1-1, with a tentative D call TRBD1 (6 bases). This CDR3 is built from 13 residues. Trimming shortened V by 8 bases and J by 0 bases, and 10 bases separated the two germline ends. The germline V gene has CDR1 MGHDK and CDR2 SYGVNS. CDR3 in amino acids: CASGTSLNTEAFF. CDR3 coding DNA: TGTGCCAGCGGGACATCCCTGAACACTGAAGCTTTCTTT.

This clone was observed a handful of times. This chain links TRBV29-1 with TRBJ1-1; tentatively, D is TRBD1 (5 bases). The germline CDR1 and CDR2 sequences are SQVTM and ANQGSEA. V lost 4 bases and J lost 0, with 9 bases in between. The CDR3 runs to 13 residues. CDR3 residues: CSVGGRLNTEAFF. CDR3 nucleotide sequence: TGCAGCGTTGGGGGACGGTTGAACACTGAAGCTTTCTTT.

The gene calls are TRBV2 and TRBJ2-2; D gene uncertain. Trimming took 0 bases from V and 6 from J, leaving 11 bases between them. The CDR3 is 15 residues long. Germline V CDR1 and CDR2: SNHLY, FYNNEI. CDR3 sequence reads: CASSEAEGSAGELFF. The DNA of the CDR3 is TGTGCCAGCAGTGAAGCGGAAGGATCCGCCGGGGAGCTGTTTTTT.